Described below is a single TCR beta chain sequence and its context. This likely stems from a read error, as it lies one base from a far larger clone. These data are taken from a study of regulatory T cells in long-lasting Graves disease. Background on the study: Freshly diagnosed Graves' patients had used antithyroid drugs for under 3 months.

Time point meaning: newly diagnosed GD, antithyroid drugs for less than 3 months. PBMC-derived RNA was used for the TCR library. With EDTA tubes as the receptacles, about 9 milliliters of peripheral blood were drawn. Arm-PCR with iRepertoire HTBI primers amplified the CDR3 regions for these TCR beta libraries. MiXCR was run by TCRdb on the multiplex PCR reads, yielding one entry per CDR3 protein. The data hold some 460,000 distinct CDR3 sequences, with roughly 16% observed a single time. These data also featured in a second study, about T cells in Graves' hyperthyroidism and ophthalmopathy. That work adds: Exclusion of a patient resulted from uncontrolled infection, other autoimmune disease, pregnancy or lactation. With the HTBI primer set, the TCR CDR3 went through a first round of RT-PCR.

The sample here was peripheral blood mononuclear cells (PBMCs), taken at new diagnosis, from a patient treated with antithyroid drugs. The source is a man aged 35 to 55 with Graves disease.

Written as DNA, the CDR3 is TGTGCCAGCAGCTTGCAGGGGTCGGGCGCAGATACGCAGTATTTT. Its translation: CASSLQGSGADTQYF. This chain links TRBV7-9 with TRBJ2-3; D is possibly TRBD1 (6 bases). The V gene lost 3 bases and the J gene lost 4 bases, with 14 bases spanning the gap. Germline CDR1 is SEHNR and CDR2 is FQNEAQ (reference sequence). The CDR3 is 15 amino acids. The whole variable domain, remainder taken from reference TRBV7-9 and TRBJ2-3, is DTGVSQNPRHKITKRGQNVTFRCDPISEHNRLYWYRQTLGQGPEFLTYFQNEAQLEKSRLLSDRFSAERPKGSFSTLEIQRTEQGDSAMYLCASSLQGSGADTQYFGPGTRLTVL.